This TCR beta chain derives from a study of cytomegalovirus exposure and HLA in healthy donors. Across the whole study: From some 180 million T cells, an earlier analysis saw approximately 110 million unique TCR beta sequences. Notes on the study in general: An analysis was carried out later, and it reportedly showed fewer N-insertions in an Asian-associated ancestry cluster than the approximately 710-donor mean. TCR beta chain V- and J-gene trimming was linked, in a later analysis, to a missense variant in DCLRE1C.

In regard to this clone: Its target is unknown.

PCR employed 60 Vbeta and 13 Jbeta primers. Clones were sequenced by immunoSEQ multiplex PCR, and TCRdb holds only the in-frame ones, with some missing. The sample carries over 150,000 clones, 75% to 90% recorded once. J gave up 8 bases and V 1 base, and 4 bases lay outside the gene matches. The CDR3 spans 14 residues. Germline loops: CDR1 SEHNR, CDR2 FQNEAQ (reference sequence). The chain employs TRBV7-9 and TRBJ1-2; TRBD1 matches 10 bases. The specimen was PBMCs. The TCR was taken from a man aged 25-45 years in good health and CMV-seropositive. CDR3 sequence reads: CASSLVGTGVGYTF. DNA for the CDR3: TGTGCCAGCAGCTTAGTCGGGACAGGGGTCGGCTACACCTTC.